One sample yielded the 8 T cell receptor beta chains listed below, sequenced in a study of T cells in Graves' hyperthyroidism and ophthalmopathy (dated by TCRdb to between 2018 and 2021). Library creation used multiplex PCR. TCRdb names Illumina HiSeq 2000 as the instrument used. The TCR beta CDR3 regions were amplified from RNA transcripts. A first-round RT-PCR of the TCR CDR3 used the HTBI primer set with the Qiagen OneStep RT-PCR kit. Starting from the raw public reads, TCRdb applied fastp trimming at Q25, assembled clones with MiXCR and retained in-frame beta chains. Every entry covers one CDR3 protein and lists the most common genes and DNA from its rows. A total of about 590,000 distinct CDR3 sequences appear in this sample, approximately 15% of them only once. About 6.6% of the sample goes to the ten largest clones. The specimen was blood. Receptors were obtained from a woman between 18 and 29 years old with Graves' ophthalmopathy.

This clonotype was counted at least ten times. The chain has TRBV6-2 or TRBV6-3 and TRBJ2-7; D not resolved. Trimming removed 6 bases from V and 3 bases from J, with 15 bases in between. Germline lookup yields CDR1 MNHEY and CDR2 SVGEGT. The CDR3 loop spans 14 amino acids. DNA for the CDR3: TGTGCCAGCAGCAGCACAGAGTTCTTCTACGAGCAGTACTTC. This encodes CASSSTEFFYEQYF.

This clonotype occurred a few times. The J gene is TRBJ2-7, the V gene TRBV4-3; 7 bases align to TRBD2. Unmatched junction bases numbered 9, after V lost 3 bases and J lost 1 base. The CDR3 contains 16 residues. Germline assignment: CDR1 LGHNA and CDR2 YSLEER. This CDR3 is CASSQALAVGSYEQYF. CDR3 DNA: TGCGCCAGCAGCCAGGCTCTAGCGGTCGGATCCTACGAGCAGTACTTC.

This clonotype was detected many times. The V and J genes are TRBV2 and TRBJ1-1; D is unclear. CDR1 SNHLY and CDR2 FYNNEI come from the germline V gene. V lost 9 bases, J lost 1 base, and 15 bases lay in between. CDR3 length: 14 residues. This chain's CDR3 is CASRIWEGNTEAFF. The CDR3, as DNA: TGTGCCAGTAGAATATGGGAGGGGAACACTGAAGCTTTCTTT.

The V gene is TRBV7-6, the J gene TRBJ2-7; possibly TRBD2 for D (6 bases). Trimming removed 1 base from V and 0 bases from J, with 13 bases in between. CDR1 SGHVS and CDR2 FNYEAQ come from the germline V gene. The CDR3 has 16 amino acids. CDR3 protein: CASSLETGTASYEQYF. The CDR3 bases are TGTGCCAGCAGCTTAGAGACCGGGACTGCCTCCTACGAGCAGTACTTC.

There are many counts of this clonotype. The chain recombines TRBV7-2 with TRBJ2-1, with 12 bases that match TRBD2. The V and J ends lost 2 bases and 4 bases, in that order; junction bases with no gene match: 9. Germline V gene data show CDR1 as SGHTA and CDR2 as FQGNSA. The CDR3 totals 18 residues. The CDR3 protein is CASSLNLKGTSGYNEQFF. CDR3 in DNA: TGTGCCAGCAGCTTAAATCTCAAGGGGACTAGCGGGTACAATGAGCAGTTCTTC.

In its sample, this clonotype was seen many times. The gene calls are TRBV7-8 and TRBJ2-3; D is possibly TRBD2 (5 bases). Germline assignment: CDR1 SGHVS and CDR2 FQNEAQ. The V gene lost 4 bases and the J gene lost 1 base, with 12 bases spanning the gap. This CDR3 is built from 15 residues. For the CDR3, the DNA is TGTGCCAGCAGCTCGTTCTATAGCGGCACAGATACGCAGTATTTT. It specifies CASSSFYSGTDTQYF.

The rearrangement links TRBV2 to TRBJ2-5; D might be TRBD1 (5 bases). The CDR3 loop spans 13 amino acids. Trimming pared 10 bases from V and 5 bases from J, leaving 17 bases between. Germline loops: CDR1 SNHLY, CDR2 FYNNEI. CDR3 amino acids: CAILLVGRETQYF. The CDR3 DNA reads TGTGCCATCCTCTTGGTGGGGCGGGAGACCCAGTACTTC.

This clonotype was seen at least ten times. The chain recombines TRBV6-2 or TRBV6-3 with TRBJ2-1, with 10 bases lining up with TRBD2. Germline CDR1 and CDR2: MNHEY and SVGEGT. This CDR3 comprises 13 residues. Trimming took 5 bases from V and 9 from J; bases not matched to a gene: 4. CDR3 DNA: TGTGCCAGCAGTAGCGGGAGGGTCACTGAGCAGTTCTTC. It specifies CASSSGRVTEQFF.